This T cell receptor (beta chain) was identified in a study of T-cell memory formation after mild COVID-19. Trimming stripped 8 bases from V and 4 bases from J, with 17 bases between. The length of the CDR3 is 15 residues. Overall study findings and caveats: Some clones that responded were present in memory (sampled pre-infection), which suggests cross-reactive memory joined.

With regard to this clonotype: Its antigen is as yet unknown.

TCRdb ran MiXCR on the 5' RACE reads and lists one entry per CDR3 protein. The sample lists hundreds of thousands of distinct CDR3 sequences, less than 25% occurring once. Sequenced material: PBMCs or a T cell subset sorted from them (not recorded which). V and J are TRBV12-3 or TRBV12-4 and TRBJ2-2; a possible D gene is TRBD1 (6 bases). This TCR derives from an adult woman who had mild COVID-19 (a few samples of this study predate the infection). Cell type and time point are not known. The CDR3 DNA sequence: TGTGCCAGCGTCACAGGGTCCTCGTTCACCGGGGAGCTGTTTTTT. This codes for CASVTGSSFTGELFF.